This is a list of T cell receptor beta chains from one sample in a study of CD8+ T cells in alopecia areata. Sequencing used immunoSEQ multiplex PCR; TCRdb keeps in-frame clones, though not all of them. The sample includes 150,000 to 250,000 clones, roughly 64% of them seen just once. The sample here was CD4+ T cells sorted from blood, taken at week 24, from a patient treated with tofacitinib. The receptor source for this set is a human donor with alopecia areata. CDR3s leave out the opening cysteine and the closing phenylalanine or tryptophan.

V gene,J gene,CDR3 protein
TRBV27,TRBJ1-2,ASGSYYGYT
TRBV5-5,TRBJ1-1,ASSPGAGHTEAF
TRBV4-1,TRBJ2-6,ASSQGYSSGANVLT
TRBV29-1,TRBJ1-2,SVEGRGLNYGYT
TRBV29-1,TRBJ1-1,SVDRQQNTEAF
TRBV27,TRBJ2-3,ASSPRRPGNRADTQY
TRBV11-3,TRBJ2-1,ASSLSGQGARRQF
TRBV4-3,TRBJ1-1,ASSQIGSNRGQGIF
TRBV9,TRBJ2-7,ASSVGGRDRQIYEQY
TRBV29-1,TRBJ2-3,SVIAGTLSTDTQY
TRBV27,TRBJ1-4,ASRRAGTGEGDEKLF
TRBV7-3,TRBJ2-2,ASSLDRPLGLAGNTGELF
TRBV5-4,TRBJ2-7,ASSSGLAGPSWEQY
TRBV5-4,TRBJ1-1,ASSQGQVDTEAF
TRBV19,TRBJ2-6,ASSSRTASLSGANVLT
TRBV25-1,TRBJ2-5,ASSGGETQY
TRBV2,TRBJ1-1,ASSEDGNTEAF
TRBV2,TRBJ1-4,ASRFDRGPEKLF
TRBV28,TRBJ2-2,ASSLSGELF
TRBV29-1,TRBJ2-7,SATRRGTYEQY
TRBV5-1,TRBJ2-1,ASRPSDSYNEQF
TRBV27,TRBJ2-6,ASSLSGSGANVLT
TRBV29-1,TRBJ2-1,SVAPSGVNEQF
TRBV5-1,TRBJ1-1,ASSVTQGNTEAF
TRBV10-3,TRBJ2-7,AARLAGGSYEQY
TRBV11-1,TRBJ2-7,ASSLGQGVHEQY
TRBV5-5,TRBJ2-3,ASSSQGTLSTDTQY
TRBV9,TRBJ2-1,ASSSGTGYNEQF
TRBV18,TRBJ2-3,ASSPKDTQY
TRBV28,TRBJ2-3,ASSSPGQGTDTQY
TRBV30,TRBJ1-2,AWSSTGYSGYT